This T cell receptor beta chain was found in a study of pediatric ulcerative colitis. Study-wide findings and caveats: Two rectal clonotypes were found only in ulcerative colitis patients, all of them. Acute severe colitis showed lower rectal diversity from clonal expansions. Repertoires came from total lymphocyte DNA, not specific subsets.

Of note for this clone: Its antigen is not identified.

Profiling relied on immunoSEQ multiplex PCR, and the TCRdb table lists in-frame clones only, not all of them. There are under 20,000 clones in the sample; roughly 70% occur only once, and 3.4% lies in the top ten. This CDR3 spans 19 amino acids. Germline loops: CDR1 SGHAT, CDR2 FQNNGV. Trimming removed 4 bases from V and 2 bases from J, with 23 bases in between. During colonoscopy, one to two rectal pinch biopsies were collected. The receptor comes from a girl aged 10 to 17 with moderate ulcerative colitis. V usage is TRBV11-2 and J usage is TRBJ2-2, with D perhaps TRBD2 (5 bases). Sequences were obtained from gut tissue. CDR3 loop: CASSWTHVMAGDNTGELFF. CDR3 sequence (DNA): TGTGCCAGCAGCTGGACCCATGTGATGGCGGGTGATAACACCGGGGAGCTGTTTTTT.